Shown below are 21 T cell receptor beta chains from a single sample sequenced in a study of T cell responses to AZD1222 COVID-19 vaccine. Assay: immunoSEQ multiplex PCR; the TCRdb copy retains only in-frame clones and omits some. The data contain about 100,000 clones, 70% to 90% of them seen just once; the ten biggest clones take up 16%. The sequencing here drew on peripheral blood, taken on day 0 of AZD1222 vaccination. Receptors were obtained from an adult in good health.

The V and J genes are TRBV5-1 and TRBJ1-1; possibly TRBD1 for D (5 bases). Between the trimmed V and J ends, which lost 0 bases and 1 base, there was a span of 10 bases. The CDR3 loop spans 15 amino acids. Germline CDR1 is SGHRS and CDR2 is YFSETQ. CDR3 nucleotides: TGCGCCAGCAGCTTGGGACAGAGAGAGAACACTGAAGCTTTCTTT. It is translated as CASSLGQRENTEAFF.

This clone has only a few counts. CDR3 bases: TGTGCCAGCAGGAGAGACAGTTTTACAGCCTACGAGCAGTACTTC. This codes for CASRRDSFTAYEQYF. The chain joins TRBV6-5 to TRBJ2-7, with D maybe TRBD1 (5 bases). Germline V gene lookup returns CDR1 MNHEY and CDR2 SVGAGI. CDR3 length equals 15 residues. V lost 6 bases and J lost 2, with 17 bases in between.

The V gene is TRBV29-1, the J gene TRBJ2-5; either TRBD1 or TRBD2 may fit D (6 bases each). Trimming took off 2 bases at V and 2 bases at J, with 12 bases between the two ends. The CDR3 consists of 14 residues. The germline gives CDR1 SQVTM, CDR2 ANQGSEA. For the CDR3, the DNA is TGCAGCGTTGAAAGGGGGGTGGGACAAGAGACCCAGTACTTC. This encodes CSVERGVGQETQYF.

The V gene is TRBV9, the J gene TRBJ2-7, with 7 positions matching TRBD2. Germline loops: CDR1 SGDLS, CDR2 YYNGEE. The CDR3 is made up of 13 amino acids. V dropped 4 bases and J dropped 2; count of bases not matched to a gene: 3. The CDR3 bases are TGTGCCAGCAGCAAGGGGACTACCTACGAGCAGTACTTC. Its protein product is CASSKGTTYEQYF.

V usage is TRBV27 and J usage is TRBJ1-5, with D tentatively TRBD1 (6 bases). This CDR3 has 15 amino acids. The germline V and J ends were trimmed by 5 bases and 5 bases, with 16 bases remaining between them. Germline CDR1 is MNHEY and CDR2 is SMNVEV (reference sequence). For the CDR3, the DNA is TGTGCCAGCAGTCCCCTGGGCAGGGGAGATCAGCCCCAGCATTTT. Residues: CASSPLGRGDQPQHF.

CDR3 in DNA: TGCAGCGTTGGGCTCCGTGGAGTTTTAGGTACGCAGTATTTT. Its translation: CSVGLRGVLGTQYF. V is TRBV29-1 and J is TRBJ2-3, with unresolved D. Per germline, CDR1 SQVTM and CDR2 ANQGSEA. Trimming took 4 bases from V and 8 from J, leaving 19 bases between them. The CDR3 length is 14 residues.

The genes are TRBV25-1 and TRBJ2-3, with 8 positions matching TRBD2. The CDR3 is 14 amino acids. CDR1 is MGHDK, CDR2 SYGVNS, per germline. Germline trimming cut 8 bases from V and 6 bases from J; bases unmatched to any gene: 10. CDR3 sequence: CASSRSGSQDTQYF. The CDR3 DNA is TGTGCCAGCTCCAGGAGCGGGAGTCAGGATACGCAGTATTTT.

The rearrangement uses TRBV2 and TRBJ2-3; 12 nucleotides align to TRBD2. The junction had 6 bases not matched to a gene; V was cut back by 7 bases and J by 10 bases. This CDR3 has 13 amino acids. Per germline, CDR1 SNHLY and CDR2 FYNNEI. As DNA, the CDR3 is TGTGCCAGCAAGCCGACTAGCGGGGGACCGCAGTATTTT. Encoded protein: CASKPTSGGPQYF.

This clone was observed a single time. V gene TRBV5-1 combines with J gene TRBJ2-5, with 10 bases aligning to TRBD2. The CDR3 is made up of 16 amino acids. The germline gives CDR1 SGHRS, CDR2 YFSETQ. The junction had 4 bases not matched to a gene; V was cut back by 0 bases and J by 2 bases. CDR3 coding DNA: TGCGCCAGCAGCTTGGCCAGCGGGAGGGATCAAGAGACCCAGTACTTC. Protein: CASSLASGRDQETQYF. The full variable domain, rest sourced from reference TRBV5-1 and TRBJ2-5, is KAGVTQTPRYLIKTRGQQVTLSCSPISGHRSVSWYQQTPGQGLQFLFEYFSETQRNKGNFPGRFSGRQFSNSRSEMNVSTLELGDSALYLCASSLASGRDQETQYFGPGTRLLVL.

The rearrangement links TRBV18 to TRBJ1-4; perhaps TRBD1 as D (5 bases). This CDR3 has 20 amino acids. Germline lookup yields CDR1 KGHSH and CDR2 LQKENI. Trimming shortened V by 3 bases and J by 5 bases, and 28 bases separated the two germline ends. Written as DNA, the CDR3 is TGTGCCAGCTCACCGCGCAGGGTGATGGCTAATTCGGTGCGAAATGAAAAACTGTTTTTT. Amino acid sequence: CASSPRRVMANSVRNEKLFF.

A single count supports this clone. The CDR3 DNA sequence: TGTGCCAGCAGTTACTCACGAATCCGAGGCGGGGAGCTGTTTTTT. Protein: CASSYSRIRGGELFF. The chain couples TRBV6-5 to TRBJ2-2; unclear D gene. Germline V lookup: CDR1 MNHEY, CDR2 SVGAGI. This CDR3 contains 15 residues. V shed 0 bases and J shed 7 bases, with 12 bases lying between them.

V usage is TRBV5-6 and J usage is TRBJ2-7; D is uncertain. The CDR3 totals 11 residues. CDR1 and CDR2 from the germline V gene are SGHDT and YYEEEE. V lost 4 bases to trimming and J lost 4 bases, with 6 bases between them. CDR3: CASSRNYEQYF. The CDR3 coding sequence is TGTGCCAGCAGCAGGAATTACGAGCAGTACTTC.

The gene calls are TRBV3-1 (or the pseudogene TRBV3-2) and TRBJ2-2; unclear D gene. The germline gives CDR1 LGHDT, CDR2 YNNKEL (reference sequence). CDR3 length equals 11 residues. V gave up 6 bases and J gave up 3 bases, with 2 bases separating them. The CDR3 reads CASRYTGELFF. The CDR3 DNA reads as TGTGCCAGCAGATACACCGGGGAGCTGTTTTTT.

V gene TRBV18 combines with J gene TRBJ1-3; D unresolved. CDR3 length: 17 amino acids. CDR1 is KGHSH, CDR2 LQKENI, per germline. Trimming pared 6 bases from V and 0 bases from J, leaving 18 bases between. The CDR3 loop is CASSPNTGSRSGNTIYF. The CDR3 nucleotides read TGTGCCAGCTCCCCGAACACCGGGAGCCGCTCTGGAAACACCATATATTTT.

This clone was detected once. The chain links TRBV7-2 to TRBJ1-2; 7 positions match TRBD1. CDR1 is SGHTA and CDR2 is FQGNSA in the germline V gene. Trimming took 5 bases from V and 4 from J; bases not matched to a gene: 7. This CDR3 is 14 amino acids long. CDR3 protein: CASSLNRGGYGYTF. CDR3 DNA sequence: TGTGCCAGCAGCCTAAACAGGGGCGGCTATGGCTACACCTTC.

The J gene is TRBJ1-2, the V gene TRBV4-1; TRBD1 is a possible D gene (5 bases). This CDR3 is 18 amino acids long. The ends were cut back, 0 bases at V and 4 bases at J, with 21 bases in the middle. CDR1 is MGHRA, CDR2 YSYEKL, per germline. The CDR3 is CASSQDPTGPGRGYGYTF. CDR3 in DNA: TGCGCCAGCAGCCAAGATCCAACAGGCCCGGGTAGGGGCTATGGCTACACCTTC.

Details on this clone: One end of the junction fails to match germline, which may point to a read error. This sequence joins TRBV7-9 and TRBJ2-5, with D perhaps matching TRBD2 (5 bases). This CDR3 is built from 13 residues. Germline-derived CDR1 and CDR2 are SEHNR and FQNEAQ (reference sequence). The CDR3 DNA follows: TGTGCCAGCAGGTTAGCCGGGGAAGAGACCCAGTACTTC. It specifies CASRLAGEETQYF.

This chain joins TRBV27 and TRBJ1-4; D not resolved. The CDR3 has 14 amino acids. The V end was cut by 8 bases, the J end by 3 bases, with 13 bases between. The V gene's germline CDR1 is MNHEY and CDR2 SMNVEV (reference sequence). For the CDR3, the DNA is TGTGCCAGCCGCCCGTTGGAGGCTAATGAAAAACTGTTTTTT. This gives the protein CASRPLEANEKLFF.

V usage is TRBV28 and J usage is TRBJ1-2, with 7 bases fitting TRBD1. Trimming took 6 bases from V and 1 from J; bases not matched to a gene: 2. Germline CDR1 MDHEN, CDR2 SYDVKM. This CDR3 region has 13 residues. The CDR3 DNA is TGTGCCAGCAGGCGGGACAGTAACTATGGCTACACCTTC. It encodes CASRRDSNYGYTF.

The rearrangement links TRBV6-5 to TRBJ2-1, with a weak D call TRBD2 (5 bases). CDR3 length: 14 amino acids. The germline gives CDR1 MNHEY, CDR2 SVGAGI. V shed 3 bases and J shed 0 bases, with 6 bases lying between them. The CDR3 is CASSYGSSYNEQFF. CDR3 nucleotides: TGTGCCAGCAGTTATGGGAGCTCCTACAATGAGCAGTTCTTC.

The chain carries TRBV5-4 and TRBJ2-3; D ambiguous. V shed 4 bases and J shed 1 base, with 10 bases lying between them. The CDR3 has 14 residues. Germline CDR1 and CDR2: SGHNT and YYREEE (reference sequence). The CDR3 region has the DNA TGTGCCAGCAGCCCCGTAAAGGGCACAGATACGCAGTATTTT. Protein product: CASSPVKGTDTQYF.